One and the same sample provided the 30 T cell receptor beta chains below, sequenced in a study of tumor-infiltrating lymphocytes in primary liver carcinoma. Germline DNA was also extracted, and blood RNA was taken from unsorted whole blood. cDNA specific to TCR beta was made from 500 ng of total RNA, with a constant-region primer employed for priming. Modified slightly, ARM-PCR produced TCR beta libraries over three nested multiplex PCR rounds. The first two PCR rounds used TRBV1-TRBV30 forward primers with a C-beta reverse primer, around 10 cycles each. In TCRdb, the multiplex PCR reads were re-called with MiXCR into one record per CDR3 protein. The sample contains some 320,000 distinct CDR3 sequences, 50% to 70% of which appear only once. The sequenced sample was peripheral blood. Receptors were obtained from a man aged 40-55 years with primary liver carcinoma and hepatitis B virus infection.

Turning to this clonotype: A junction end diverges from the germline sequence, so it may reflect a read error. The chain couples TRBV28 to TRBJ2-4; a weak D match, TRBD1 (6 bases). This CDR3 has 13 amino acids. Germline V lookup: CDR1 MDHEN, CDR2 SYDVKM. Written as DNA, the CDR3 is TGTGCCAGCAGTTTAGCAGGGGAAGGCATTAAGTACTTC. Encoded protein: CASSLAGEGIKYF.

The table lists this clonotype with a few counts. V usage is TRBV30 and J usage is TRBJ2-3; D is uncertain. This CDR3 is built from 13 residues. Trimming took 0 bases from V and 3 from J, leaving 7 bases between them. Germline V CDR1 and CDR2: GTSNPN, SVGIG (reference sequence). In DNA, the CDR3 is TGTGCCTGGAGTGTAGGGCTGACAGATACGCAGTATTTT. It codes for CAWSVGLTDTQYF.

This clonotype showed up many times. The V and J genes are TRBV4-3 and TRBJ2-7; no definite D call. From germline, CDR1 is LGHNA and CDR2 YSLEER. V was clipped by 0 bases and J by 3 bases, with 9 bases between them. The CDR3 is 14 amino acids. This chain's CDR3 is CASSQDTWGYEQYF. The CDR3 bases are TGCGCCAGCAGCCAAGATACCTGGGGCTACGAGCAGTACTTC.

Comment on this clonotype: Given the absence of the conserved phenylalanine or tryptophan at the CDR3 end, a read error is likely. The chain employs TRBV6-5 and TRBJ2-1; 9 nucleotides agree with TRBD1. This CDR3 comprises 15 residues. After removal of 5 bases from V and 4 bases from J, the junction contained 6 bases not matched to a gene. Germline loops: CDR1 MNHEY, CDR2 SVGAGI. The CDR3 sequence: CASSPTGGHYNEQFI. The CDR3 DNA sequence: TGTGCCAGCAGTCCAACAGGGGGCCATTACAATGAGCAGTTCATC.

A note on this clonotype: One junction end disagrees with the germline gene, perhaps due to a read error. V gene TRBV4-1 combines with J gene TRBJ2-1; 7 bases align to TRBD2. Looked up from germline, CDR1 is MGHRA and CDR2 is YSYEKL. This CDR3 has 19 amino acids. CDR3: CTSSQDRGGRARVRIEQFF. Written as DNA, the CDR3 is TGCACCAGCAGCCAAGACCGAGGAGGGAGGGCCAGGGTTCGCATTGAGCAGTTCTTC.

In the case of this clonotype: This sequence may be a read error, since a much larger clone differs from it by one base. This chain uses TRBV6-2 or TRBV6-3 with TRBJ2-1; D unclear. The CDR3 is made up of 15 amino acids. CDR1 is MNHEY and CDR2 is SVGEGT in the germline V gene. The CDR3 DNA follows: TGTGCCAGCGGTTACCCGGGCATCTTCTACAATGAGCAGTTCTTC. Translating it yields CASGYPGIFYNEQFF.

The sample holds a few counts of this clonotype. Here the CDR3 DNA reads TGCGCCAGCAGCTTTGGGGCGAACACCGGGGAGCTGTTTTTT. This translates into CASSFGANTGELFF. V and J are TRBV5-1 and TRBJ2-2; D gene ambiguous. Germline CDR1 SGHRS, CDR2 YFSETQ. The CDR3 totals 14 residues. The germline V and J ends were trimmed by 2 bases and 0 bases, with 5 bases remaining between them. Full variable domain (remainder filled in from reference TRBV5-1 and TRBJ2-2): KAGVTQTPRYLIKTRGQQVTLSCSPISGHRSVSWYQQTPGQGLQFLFEYFSETQRNKGNFPGRFSGRQFSNSRSEMNVSTLELGDSALYLCASSFGANTGELFFGEGSRLTVL.

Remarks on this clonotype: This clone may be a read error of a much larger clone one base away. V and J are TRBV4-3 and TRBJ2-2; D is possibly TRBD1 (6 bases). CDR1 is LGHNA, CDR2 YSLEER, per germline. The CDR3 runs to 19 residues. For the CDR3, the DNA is TGCACCAGCAGCCAAGATTTGGTCTTTGGGGGCGTCAACACCGGGGAGCTGTTTTTT. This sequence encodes CTSSQDLVFGGVNTGELFF.

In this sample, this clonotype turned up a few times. The CDR3 region has the DNA TGCGCCAGCAGCATCCGACCCGAGGGCACTGAAGCTTTCTTT. This codes for CASSIRPEGTEAFF. The chain has TRBV5-1 and TRBJ1-1; D is ambiguous. This CDR3 is 14 amino acids long. Trimming removed 4 bases from V and 4 bases from J, with 14 bases in between. Germline V CDR1 and CDR2: SGHRS, YFSETQ.

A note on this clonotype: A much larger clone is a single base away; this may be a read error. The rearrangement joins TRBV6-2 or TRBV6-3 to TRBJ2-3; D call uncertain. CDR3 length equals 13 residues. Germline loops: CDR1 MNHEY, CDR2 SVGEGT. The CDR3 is CVSTPRTTDTQYF. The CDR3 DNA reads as TGTGTCAGCACCCCGCGAACCACAGATACGCAGTATTTT.

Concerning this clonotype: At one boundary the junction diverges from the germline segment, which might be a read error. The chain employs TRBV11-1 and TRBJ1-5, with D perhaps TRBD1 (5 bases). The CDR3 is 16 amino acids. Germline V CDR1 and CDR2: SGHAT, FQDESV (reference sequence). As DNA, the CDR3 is TGTGCAAGCAGCCACGCCCAAACCAAGGGGCATCAGCCCCAGCATTTT. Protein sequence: CASSHAQTKGHQPQHF.

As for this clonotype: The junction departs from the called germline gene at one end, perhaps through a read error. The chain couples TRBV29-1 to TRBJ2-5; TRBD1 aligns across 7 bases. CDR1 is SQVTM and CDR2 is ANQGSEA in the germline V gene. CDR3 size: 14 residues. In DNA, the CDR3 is TGCAGCGTCCCCCGGGACAGTGGACAAGAGGCCCAGTACTTC. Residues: CSVPRDSGQEAQYF.

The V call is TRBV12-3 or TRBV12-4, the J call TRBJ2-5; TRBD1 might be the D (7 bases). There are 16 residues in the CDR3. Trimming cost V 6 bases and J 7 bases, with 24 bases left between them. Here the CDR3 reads CASRSLGLGQGGTQYF. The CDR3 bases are TGTGCCAGCAGATCCTTGGGGTTGGGGCAGGGGGGGACCCAGTACTTC.

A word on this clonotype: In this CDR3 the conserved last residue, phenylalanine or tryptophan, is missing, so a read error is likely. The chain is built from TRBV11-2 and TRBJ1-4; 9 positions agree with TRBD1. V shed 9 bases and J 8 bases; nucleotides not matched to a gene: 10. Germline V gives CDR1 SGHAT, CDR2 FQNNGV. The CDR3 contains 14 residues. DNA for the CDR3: TGTGCCAGTAGCATTAACAGGGGGCTGGAAAAACTGTTTTAT. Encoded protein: CASSINRGLEKLFY.

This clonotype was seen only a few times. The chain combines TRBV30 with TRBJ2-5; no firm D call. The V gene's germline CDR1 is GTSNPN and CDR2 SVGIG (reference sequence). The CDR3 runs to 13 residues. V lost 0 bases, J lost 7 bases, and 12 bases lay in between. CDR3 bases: TGTGCCTGGAGTGTACGTGATTGGGGGACCCAGTACTTC. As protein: CAWSVRDWGTQYF.

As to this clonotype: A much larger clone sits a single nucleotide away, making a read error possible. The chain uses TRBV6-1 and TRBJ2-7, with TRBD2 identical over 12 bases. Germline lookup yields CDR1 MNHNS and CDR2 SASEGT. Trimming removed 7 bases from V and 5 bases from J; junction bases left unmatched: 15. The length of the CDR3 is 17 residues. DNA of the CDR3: TGTGCCAGCAACGTGGGACCGACTAGCGGGAGAATCCACGAGCAGTACTTC. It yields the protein CASNVGPTSGRIHEQYF.

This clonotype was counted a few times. As DNA, the CDR3 is TGTGCCAGCAGCCACAAGGCTAGCGGGGGGAATGAGCAGTTCTTC. The encoded protein is CASSHKASGGNEQFF. J is TRBJ2-1 and V is TRBV6-4, with 11 bases fitting TRBD2. CDR3 length equals 15 residues. The V and J ends lost 6 bases and 7 bases, in that order; junction bases with no gene match: 8. In germline, CDR1 is MRHNA, CDR2 SNTAGT.

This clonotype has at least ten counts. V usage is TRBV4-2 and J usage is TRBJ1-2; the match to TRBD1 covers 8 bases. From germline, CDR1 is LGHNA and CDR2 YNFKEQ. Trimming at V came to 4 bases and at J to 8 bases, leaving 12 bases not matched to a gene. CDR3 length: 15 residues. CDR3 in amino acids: CASSPTRQGISGYTF. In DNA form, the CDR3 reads TGTGCCAGCAGCCCCACCCGACAGGGGATCAGCGGCTACACCTTC.

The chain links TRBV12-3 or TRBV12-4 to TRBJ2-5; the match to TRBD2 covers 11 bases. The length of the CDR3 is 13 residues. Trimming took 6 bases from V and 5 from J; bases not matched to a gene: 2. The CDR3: CASRLAGVETQYF. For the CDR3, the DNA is TGTGCCAGCAGACTAGCGGGAGTCGAGACCCAGTACTTC.

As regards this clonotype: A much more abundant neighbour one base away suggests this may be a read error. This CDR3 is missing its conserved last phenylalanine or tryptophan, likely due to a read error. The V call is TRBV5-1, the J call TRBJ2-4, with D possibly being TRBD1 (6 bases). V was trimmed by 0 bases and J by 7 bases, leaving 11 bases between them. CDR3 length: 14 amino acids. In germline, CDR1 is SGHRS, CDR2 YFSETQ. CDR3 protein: CASSLVSRGNIQYL. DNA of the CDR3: TGCGCCAGCAGCTTGGTATCCAGGGGCAACATTCAGTACCTC.

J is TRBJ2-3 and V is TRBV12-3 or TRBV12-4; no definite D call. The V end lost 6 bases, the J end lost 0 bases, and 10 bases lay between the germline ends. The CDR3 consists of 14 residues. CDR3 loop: CASSPLPSTDTQYF. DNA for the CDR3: TGTGCCAGCAGCCCGTTACCTAGCACAGATACGCAGTATTTT.

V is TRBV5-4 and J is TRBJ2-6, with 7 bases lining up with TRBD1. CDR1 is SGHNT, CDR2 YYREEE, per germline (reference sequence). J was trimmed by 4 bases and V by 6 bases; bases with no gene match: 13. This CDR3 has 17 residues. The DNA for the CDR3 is TGTGCCAGCACCGAAGGACAGGTTTTGAGGGGGGCCAACGTCCTGACTTTC. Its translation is CASTEGQVLRGANVLTF.

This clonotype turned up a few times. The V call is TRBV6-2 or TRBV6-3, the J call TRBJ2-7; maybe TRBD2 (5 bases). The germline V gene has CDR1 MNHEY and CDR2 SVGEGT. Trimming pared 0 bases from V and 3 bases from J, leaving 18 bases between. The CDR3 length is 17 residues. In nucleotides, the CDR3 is TGTGCCAGCAGTTACTCGATTGGATCTAGCATTGTCTACGAGCAGTACTTC. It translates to CASSYSIGSSIVYEQYF.

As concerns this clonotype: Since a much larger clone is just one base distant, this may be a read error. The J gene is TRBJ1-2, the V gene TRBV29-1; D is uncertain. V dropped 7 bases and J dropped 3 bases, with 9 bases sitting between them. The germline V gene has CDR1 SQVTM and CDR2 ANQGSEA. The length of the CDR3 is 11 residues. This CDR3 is CSAGIDYGYTF. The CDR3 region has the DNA TGCAGCGCCGGGATAGACTATGGCTACACCTTC. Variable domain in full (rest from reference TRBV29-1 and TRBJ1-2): SAVISQKPSRDICQRGTSLTIQCQVDSQVTMMFWYRQQPGQSLTLIATANQGSEATYESGFVIDKFPISRPNLTFSTLTVSNMSPEDSSIYLCSAGIDYGYTFGSGTRLTVV.

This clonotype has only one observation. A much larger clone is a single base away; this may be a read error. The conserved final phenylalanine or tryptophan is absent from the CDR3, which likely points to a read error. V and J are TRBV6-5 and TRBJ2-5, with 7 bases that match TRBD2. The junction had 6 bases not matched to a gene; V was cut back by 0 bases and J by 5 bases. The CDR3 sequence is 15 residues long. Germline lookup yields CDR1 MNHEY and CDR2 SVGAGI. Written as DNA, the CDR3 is TGTGCCAGCAGTTACTCGGGGGAGGGCCGTGAGACCCAGTACCTC. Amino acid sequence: CASSYSGEGRETQYL.

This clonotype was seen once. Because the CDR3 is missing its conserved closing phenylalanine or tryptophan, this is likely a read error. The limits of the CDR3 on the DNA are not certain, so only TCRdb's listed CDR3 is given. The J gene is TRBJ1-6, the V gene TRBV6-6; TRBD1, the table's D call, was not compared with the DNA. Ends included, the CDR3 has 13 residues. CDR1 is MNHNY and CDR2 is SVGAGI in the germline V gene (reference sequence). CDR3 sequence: CASKNRVNSPLHL.

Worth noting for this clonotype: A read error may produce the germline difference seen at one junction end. Here the CDR3 reads CASSLAGLTGELLF. CDR3 DNA sequence: TGTGCCAGCAGTTTAGCTGGACTCACCGGGGAGCTGCTTTTT. The rearrangement links TRBV11-2 to TRBJ2-2; D might be TRBD2 (5 bases). Germline CDR1 is SGHAT and CDR2 is FQNNGV. The CDR3 runs 14 residues. The full variable domain, rest sourced from reference TRBV11-2 and TRBJ2-2, is EAGVAQSPRYKIIEKRQSVAFWCNPISGHATLYWYQQILGQGPKLLIQFQNNGVVDDSQLPKDRFSAERLKGVDSTLKIQPAKLEDSAVYLCASSLAGLTGELLFGEGSRLTVL.

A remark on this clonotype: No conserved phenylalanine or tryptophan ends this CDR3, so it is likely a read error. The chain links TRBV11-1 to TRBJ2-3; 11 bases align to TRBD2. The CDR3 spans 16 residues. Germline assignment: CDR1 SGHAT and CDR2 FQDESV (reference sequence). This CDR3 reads CASSRGLAASTDKQYL. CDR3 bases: TGTGCCAGCAGCAGGGGACTAGCGGCTAGCACAGATAAGCAGTATCTT.

The chain's CDR3 is CASTSQARPPYNEQFF. DNA of the CDR3: TGTGCCAGCACCTCACAAGCCAGGCCACCCTACAATGAGCAGTTCTTC. The chain recombines TRBV5-6 with TRBJ2-1; D is undetermined. Germline CDR1 is SGHDT and CDR2 is YYEEEE. Trimming removed 6 bases at V and 2 bases at J, with 18 bases between. This CDR3 is 16 amino acids long.

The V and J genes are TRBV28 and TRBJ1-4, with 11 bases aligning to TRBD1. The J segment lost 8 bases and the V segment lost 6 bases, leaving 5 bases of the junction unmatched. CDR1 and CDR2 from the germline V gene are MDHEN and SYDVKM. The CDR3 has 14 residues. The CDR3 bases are TGTGCCAGCAGAGGAGGGACAGGGGGAGAAAAACTGTTTTTT. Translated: CASRGGTGGEKLFF.